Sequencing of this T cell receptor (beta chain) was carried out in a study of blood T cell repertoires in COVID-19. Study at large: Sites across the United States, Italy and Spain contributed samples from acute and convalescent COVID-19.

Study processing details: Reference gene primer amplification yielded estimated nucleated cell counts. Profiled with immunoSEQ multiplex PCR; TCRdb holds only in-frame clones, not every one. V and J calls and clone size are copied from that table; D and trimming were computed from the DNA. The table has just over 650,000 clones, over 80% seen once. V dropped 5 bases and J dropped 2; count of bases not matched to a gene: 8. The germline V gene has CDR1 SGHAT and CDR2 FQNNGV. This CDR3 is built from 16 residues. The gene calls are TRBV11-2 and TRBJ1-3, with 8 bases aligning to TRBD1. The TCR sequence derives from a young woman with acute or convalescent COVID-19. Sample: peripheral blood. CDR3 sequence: CASSRSQGGTGNTIYF. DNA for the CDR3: TGTGCCAGCAGCCGCTCACAGGGGGGGACTGGAAACACCATATATTTT.